These 21 T cell receptor beta chains share one sample of origin, sequenced in a study of graft-versus-host responses after intestinal transplantation. These receptors have no known antigen. Only in-frame clones appear in the TCRdb table, and some are missing; sequencing was by immunoSEQ multiplex PCR. The data contain 90,000 to 150,000 clones, roughly 95% of them singletons. Sequencing used unstimulated CD8+ T cells sorted from spleen or lymph node cells, obtained before intestinal transplant. All receptors come from a human donor who received an intestinal transplant.

The sample holds a few counts of this clone. The V gene is TRBV7-9, the J gene TRBJ2-1, with 9 bases matching TRBD2. Germline V gene sequence: CDR1 SEHNR, CDR2 FQNEAQ (reference sequence). Trimming cost V 3 bases and J 8 bases; bases outside gene matches: 11. The CDR3 covers 16 residues. The CDR3 region is CASSLTSGPESDEQFF. For the CDR3, the DNA is TGTGCCAGCAGCTTGACTAGCGGTCCAGAGAGCGATGAGCAGTTCTTC.

The chain uses TRBV2 and TRBJ2-7, with 9 bases identical to TRBD1. Germline V gene lookup returns CDR1 SNHLY and CDR2 FYNNEI. Trimming cost V 6 bases and J 4 bases; bases outside gene matches: 7. The CDR3 is made up of 14 amino acids. CDR3 sequence reads: CASRVGTGSYEQYF. As DNA, the CDR3 is TGTGCCAGCAGAGTTGGGACAGGGTCATACGAGCAGTACTTC.

This chain uses TRBV10-3 with TRBJ2-3; D gene ambiguous. The V end was cut by 0 bases, the J end by 4 bases, with 14 bases between. The CDR3 length is 16 residues. CDR1 is ENHRY and CDR2 is SYGVKD in the germline V gene. The DNA for the CDR3 is TGTGCCATCAGTGAGTCGGGAATTGGCCGTCCAGATACGCAGTATTTT. This codes for CAISESGIGRPDTQYF.

The chain links TRBV30 to TRBJ1-1, with D perhaps matching TRBD1 (6 bases). The germline V and J ends were trimmed by 1 base and 4 bases, with 10 bases remaining between them. The CDR3 contains 13 residues. The germline V gene encodes CDR1 GTSNPN and CDR2 SVGIG (reference sequence). CDR3 sequence (DNA): TGTGCCTGGAGTGCCGACAGGAGCACTGAAGCTTTCTTT. Protein: CAWSADRSTEAFF.

V gene TRBV28 combines with J gene TRBJ2-1, with 8 bases matching TRBD2. CDR3 length equals 15 residues. Germline V gene data show CDR1 as MDHEN and CDR2 as SYDVKM. After removal of 5 bases from V and 2 bases from J, the junction contained 5 bases not matched to a gene. CDR3 sequence (DNA): TGTGCCAGCAGTCCAGGACTAGCCGCCTACAATGAGCAGTTCTTC. It specifies CASSPGLAAYNEQFF.

The table lists this clone with a count of one. V usage is TRBV5-4 and J usage is TRBJ1-2; no clear D gene. The germline V and J ends were trimmed by 0 bases and 4 bases, with 13 bases remaining between them. The CDR3 runs to 15 residues. Germline loops: CDR1 SGHNT, CDR2 YYREEE (reference sequence). CDR3 DNA: TGTGCCAGCAGCTTGGGTCTCCCCGAGGGCTATGGCTACACCTTC. It codes for CASSLGLPEGYGYTF.

V usage is TRBV28 and J usage is TRBJ1-1; the match to TRBD1 covers 8 bases. Trimming cost V 5 bases and J 2 bases; bases outside gene matches: 4. This CDR3 is 14 amino acids long. The germline V gene has CDR1 MDHEN and CDR2 SYDVKM. CDR3 DNA: TGTGCCAGCAGTCCAGGACAGGGAAACACTGAAGCTTTCTTT. Translation gives CASSPGQGNTEAFF.

This chain connects TRBV7-2 to TRBJ2-5; 11 bases align to TRBD2. This CDR3 is 15 amino acids long. The V and J ends lost 4 bases and 5 bases, in that order; junction bases with no gene match: 6. CDR1 is SGHTA and CDR2 is FQGNSA in the germline V gene. The CDR3 here is CASSWTSGLGETQYF. The CDR3 DNA reads TGTGCCAGCAGCTGGACTAGCGGGCTGGGGGAGACCCAGTACTTC.

The count of this clone is one. The DNA for the CDR3 is TGCGCCAGCAGCCAAGATTCAGGTTCGAACACTGAAGCTTTCTTT. Its protein is CASSQDSGSNTEAFF. V gene TRBV4-1 combines with J gene TRBJ1-1; D is undetermined. V lost 0 bases and J lost 1, with 9 bases in between. This CDR3 has 15 amino acids. CDR1 is MGHRA and CDR2 is YSYEKL in the germline V gene.

The rearrangement joins TRBV9 to TRBJ2-2, with D unclear. Deletions cut 0 bases from V and 0 bases from J, with 15 bases between. CDR3 size: 18 residues. The germline V gene encodes CDR1 SGDLS and CDR2 YYNGEE. The CDR3: CASSVDRQNGANTGELFF. CDR3 nucleotides: TGTGCCAGCAGCGTAGATCGGCAGAATGGAGCGAACACCGGGGAGCTGTTTTTT. The full variable domain, rest sourced from reference TRBV9 and TRBJ2-2, is DSGVTQTPKHLITATGQRVTLRCSPRSGDLSVYWYQQSLDQGLQFLIQYYNGEERAKGNILERFSAQQFPDLHSELNLSSLELGDSALYFCASSVDRQNGANTGELFFGEGSRLTVL.

The rearrangement joins TRBV10-3 to TRBJ2-1, with 8 bases matching TRBD2. The CDR3 extends over 19 amino acids. Unmatched junction bases numbered 18, after V lost 3 bases and J lost 5 bases. Germline CDR1 reads ENHRY; CDR2 reads SYGVKD. The CDR3 reads CAISDPKLAGLATNNEQFF. DNA of the CDR3: TGTGCCATCAGTGACCCGAAGCTAGCGGGCCTCGCAACAAACAATGAGCAGTTCTTC.

The genes are TRBV6-6 and TRBJ2-1, with a possible D match to TRBD1 (5 bases). Trimming removed 7 bases from V and 0 bases from J, with 13 bases in between. CDR3 size: 15 residues. The germline V gene encodes CDR1 MNHNY and CDR2 SVGAGI (reference sequence). CDR3 nucleotides: TGTGCCAGCAAGGGGCTTGCAAGCTCCTACAATGAGCAGTTCTTC. Residues: CASKGLASSYNEQFF.

The chain joins TRBV7-9 to TRBJ2-1; D may be TRBD1 (5 bases). V gave up 4 bases and J gave up 5 bases, with 27 bases separating them. CDR1 and CDR2 (germline): SEHNR, FQNEAQ (reference sequence). The CDR3 has 19 amino acids. In DNA form, the CDR3 reads TGTGCCAGCAGCTCGGACACCGGACGATCCGAATTCTCTAACAATGAGCAGTTCTTC. Translation: CASSSDTGRSEFSNNEQFF.

The V and J genes are TRBV6-6 and TRBJ1-5; 7 bases agree with TRBD1. Trimming removed 11 bases from V and 4 bases from J; junction bases left unmatched: 14. The CDR3 consists of 15 residues. The germline CDR1 and CDR2 sequences are MNHNY and SVGAGI (reference sequence). CDR3 sequence (DNA): TGTGCCCAGGGGGGAACCCAGGGAGGAAATCAGCCCCAGCATTTT. It encodes CAQGGTQGGNQPQHF.

The chain joins TRBV5-6 to TRBJ2-7, with TRBD2 matching 11 bases. Trimming removed 4 bases from V and 6 bases from J; junction bases left unmatched: 9. The CDR3 covers 15 residues. Looked up from germline, CDR1 is SGHDT and CDR2 is YYEEEE. The DNA of the CDR3 is TGTGCCAGCAGCCCAATTAGCGGGAGGGCCACCGAGCAGTACTTC. It translates to CASSPISGRATEQYF.

V gene TRBV6-4 combines with J gene TRBJ2-7; tentatively, D is TRBD1 (6 bases). Between the trimmed V and J ends, which lost 6 bases and 3 bases, there was a span of 18 bases. CDR3 size: 15 residues. Germline lookup yields CDR1 MRHNA and CDR2 SNTAGT. CDR3 protein: CASRRSGEGVYEQYF. Written as DNA, the CDR3 is TGTGCCAGCAGGAGATCAGGGGAAGGGGTCTACGAGCAGTACTTC.

The chain is built from TRBV4-2 and TRBJ2-5, with D possibly matching TRBD2 (5 bases). With the DNA end fitting TRBJ2-7 better, the J assignment may be wrong. Looked up from germline, CDR1 is LGHNA and CDR2 is YNFKEQ. The CDR3 is 16 amino acids. CDR3 residues: CASSQDLRERAYEQYF. The CDR3 bases are TGTGCCAGCAGCCAAGATCTCAGAGAGAGGGCCTACGAGCAGTACTTC.

The gene calls are TRBV15 and TRBJ2-6; D remains unclear. The CDR3 loop spans 11 amino acids. V lost 5 bases to trimming and J lost 5 bases, with 1 base between them. Germline V gene sequence: CDR1 LNHNV, CDR2 YYDKDF (reference sequence). The CDR3 DNA is TGTGCCACCAGCTGGGCCAACGTCCTGACTTTC. Translated, it gives CATSWANVLTF.

The rearrangement joins TRBV6-5 to TRBJ2-5, with D tentatively TRBD2 (5 bases). The J call could be wrong; TRBJ2-7 is a better fit for the DNA end. The V gene's germline CDR1 is MNHEY and CDR2 SVGAGI. There are 13 residues in the CDR3. In nucleotides, the CDR3 is TGTGCCAGCAGAACGGGGTTCTCCTACGAGCAGTACTTC. Protein sequence: CASRTGFSYEQYF.

The chain uses TRBV7-3 and TRBJ1-1; 9 nucleotides agree with TRBD1. The CDR3 sequence is 14 residues long. Unmatched junction bases numbered 6, after V lost 5 bases and J lost 5 bases. Germline V gene lookup returns CDR1 SGHTA and CDR2 FQGTGA. The CDR3 spells CASSATGGPTEAFF. CDR3 DNA: TGTGCCAGCAGCGCGACAGGGGGACCGACTGAAGCTTTCTTT.

The chain couples TRBV4-1 to TRBJ1-4; D unclear. The CDR3 contains 11 residues. Per germline, CDR1 MGHRA and CDR2 YSYEKL. Between the trimmed V and J ends, which lost 5 bases and 12 bases, there was a span of 10 bases. CDR3 coding DNA: TGCGCCAGCAGCGCTCAAGGAGAACTGTTTTTT. This encodes CASSAQGELFF.